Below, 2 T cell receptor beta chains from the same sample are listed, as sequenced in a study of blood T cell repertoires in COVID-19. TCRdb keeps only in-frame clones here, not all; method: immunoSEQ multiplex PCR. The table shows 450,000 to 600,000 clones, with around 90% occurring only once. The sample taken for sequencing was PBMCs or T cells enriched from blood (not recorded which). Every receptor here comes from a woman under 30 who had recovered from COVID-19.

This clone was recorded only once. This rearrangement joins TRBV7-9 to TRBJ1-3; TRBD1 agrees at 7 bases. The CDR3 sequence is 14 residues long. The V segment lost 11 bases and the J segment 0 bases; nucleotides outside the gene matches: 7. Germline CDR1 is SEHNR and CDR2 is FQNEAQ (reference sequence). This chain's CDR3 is CASGTAYSGNTIYF. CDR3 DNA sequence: TGTGCCTCTGGGACAGCTTACTCTGGAAACACCATATATTTT. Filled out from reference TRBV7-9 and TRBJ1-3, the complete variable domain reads DTGVSQNPRHKITKRGQNVTFRCDPISEHNRLYWYRQTLGQGPEFLTYFQNEAQLEKSRLLSDRFSAERPKGSFSTLEIQRTEQGDSAMYLCASGTAYSGNTIYFGEGSWLTVV.

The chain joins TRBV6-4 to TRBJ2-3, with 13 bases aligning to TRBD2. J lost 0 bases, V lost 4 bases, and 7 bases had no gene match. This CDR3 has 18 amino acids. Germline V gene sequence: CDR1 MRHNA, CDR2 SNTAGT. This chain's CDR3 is CASSGLAGGPSSTDTQYF. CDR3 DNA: TGTGCCAGCAGTGGACTAGCGGGGGGCCCCTCTAGCACAGATACGCAGTATTTT.